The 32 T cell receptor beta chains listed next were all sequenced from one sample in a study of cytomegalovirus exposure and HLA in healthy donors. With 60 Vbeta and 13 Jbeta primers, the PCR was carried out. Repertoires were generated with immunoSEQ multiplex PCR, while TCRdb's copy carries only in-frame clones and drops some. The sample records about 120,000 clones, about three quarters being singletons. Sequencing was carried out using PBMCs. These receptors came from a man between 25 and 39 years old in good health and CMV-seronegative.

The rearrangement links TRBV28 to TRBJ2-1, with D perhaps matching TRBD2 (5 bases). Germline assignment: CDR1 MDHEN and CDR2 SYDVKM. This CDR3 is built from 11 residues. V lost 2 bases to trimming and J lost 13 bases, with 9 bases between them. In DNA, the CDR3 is TGTGCCAGCAGTTTAGGGCTAGCCCAGTTCTTC. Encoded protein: CASSLGLAQFF.

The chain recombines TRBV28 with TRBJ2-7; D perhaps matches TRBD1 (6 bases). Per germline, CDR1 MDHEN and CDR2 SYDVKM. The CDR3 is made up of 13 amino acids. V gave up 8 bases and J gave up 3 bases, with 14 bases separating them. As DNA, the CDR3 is TGTGCCAGCGAACCTCAGGGGATCTACGAGCAGTACTTC. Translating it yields CASEPQGIYEQYF.

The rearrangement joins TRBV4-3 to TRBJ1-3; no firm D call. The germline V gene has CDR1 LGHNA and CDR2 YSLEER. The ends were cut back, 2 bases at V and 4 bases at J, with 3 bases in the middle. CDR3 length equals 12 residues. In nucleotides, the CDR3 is TGCGCCAGCAGCCAAAGCGGAAACACCATATATTTT. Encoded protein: CASSQSGNTIYF.

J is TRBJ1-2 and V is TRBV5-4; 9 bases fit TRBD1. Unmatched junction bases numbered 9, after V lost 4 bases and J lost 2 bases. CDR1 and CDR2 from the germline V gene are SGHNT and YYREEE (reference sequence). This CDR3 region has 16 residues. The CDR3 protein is CASSPRGGQGNYGYTF. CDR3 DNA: TGTGCCAGCAGCCCCCGGGGAGGACAGGGGAACTATGGCTACACCTTC.

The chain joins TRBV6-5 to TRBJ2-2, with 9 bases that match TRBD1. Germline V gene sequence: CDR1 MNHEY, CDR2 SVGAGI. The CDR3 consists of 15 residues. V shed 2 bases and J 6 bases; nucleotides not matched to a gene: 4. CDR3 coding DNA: TGTGCCAGCAGTTACGGGGACAGGGTGCCCGGGGAGCTGTTTTTT. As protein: CASSYGDRVPGELFF.

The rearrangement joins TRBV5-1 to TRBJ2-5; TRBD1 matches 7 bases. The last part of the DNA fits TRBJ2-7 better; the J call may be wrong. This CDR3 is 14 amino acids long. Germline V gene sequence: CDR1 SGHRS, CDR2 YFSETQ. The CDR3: CASSQKTGTSEQYF. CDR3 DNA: TGCGCCAGCAGCCAGAAGACAGGGACGAGCGAGCAGTACTTC.

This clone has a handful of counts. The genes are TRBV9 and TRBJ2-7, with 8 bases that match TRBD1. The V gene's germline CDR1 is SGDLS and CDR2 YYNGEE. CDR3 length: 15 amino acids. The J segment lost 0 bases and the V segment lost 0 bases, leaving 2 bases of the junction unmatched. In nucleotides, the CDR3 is TGTGCCAGCAGCGTAGGGACAGGGTCCTCCTACGAGCAGTACTTC. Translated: CASSVGTGSSYEQYF.

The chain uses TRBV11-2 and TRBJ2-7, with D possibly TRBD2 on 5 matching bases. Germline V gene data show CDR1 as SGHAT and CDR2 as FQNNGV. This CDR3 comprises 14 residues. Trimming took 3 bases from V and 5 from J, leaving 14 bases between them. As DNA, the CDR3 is TGTGCCAGCAGCTTCCGGGGTAAGGTTGACGAGCAGTACTTC. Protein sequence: CASSFRGKVDEQYF.

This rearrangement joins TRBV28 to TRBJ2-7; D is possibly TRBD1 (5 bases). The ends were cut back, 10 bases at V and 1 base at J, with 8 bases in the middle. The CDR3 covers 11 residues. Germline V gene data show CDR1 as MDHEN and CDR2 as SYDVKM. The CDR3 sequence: CATDSSYEQYF. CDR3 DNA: TGTGCCACCGACAGTTCCTACGAGCAGTACTTC.

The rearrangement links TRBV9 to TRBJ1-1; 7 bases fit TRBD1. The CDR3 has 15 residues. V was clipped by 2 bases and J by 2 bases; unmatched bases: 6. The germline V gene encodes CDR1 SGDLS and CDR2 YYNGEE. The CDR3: CASSVSGTANTEAFF. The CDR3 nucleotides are TGTGCCAGCAGCGTTTCCGGGACAGCTAACACTGAAGCTTTCTTT.

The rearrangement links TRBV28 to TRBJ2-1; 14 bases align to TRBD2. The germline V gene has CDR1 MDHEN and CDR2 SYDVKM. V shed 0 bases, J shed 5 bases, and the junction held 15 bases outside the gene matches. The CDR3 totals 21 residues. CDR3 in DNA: TGTGCCAGCAGTTTATGGGCGGCGACTGGGACTAGCGGGGGCCGCCACAATGAGCAGTTCTTC. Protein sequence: CASSLWAATGTSGGRHNEQFF.

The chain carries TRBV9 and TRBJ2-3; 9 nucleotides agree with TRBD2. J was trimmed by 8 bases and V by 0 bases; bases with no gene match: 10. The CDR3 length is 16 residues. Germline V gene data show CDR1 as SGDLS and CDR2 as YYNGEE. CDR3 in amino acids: CASSVGSSGDEGTQYF. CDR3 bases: TGTGCCAGCAGCGTAGGATCTAGCGGGGACGAGGGTACGCAGTATTTT. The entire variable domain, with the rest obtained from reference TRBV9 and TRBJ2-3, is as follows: DSGVTQTPKHLITATGQRVTLRCSPRSGDLSVYWYQQSLDQGLQFLIQYYNGEERAKGNILERFSAQQFPDLHSELNLSSLELGDSALYFCASSVGSSGDEGTQYFGPGTRLTVL.

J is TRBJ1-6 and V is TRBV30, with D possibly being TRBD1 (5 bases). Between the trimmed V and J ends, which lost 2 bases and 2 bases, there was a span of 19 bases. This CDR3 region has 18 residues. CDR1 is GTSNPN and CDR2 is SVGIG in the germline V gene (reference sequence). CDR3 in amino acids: CAWSRGRDSRTYNSPLHF. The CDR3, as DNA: TGTGCCTGGAGTAGAGGAAGGGACTCCCGTACCTATAATTCACCCCTCCACTTT.

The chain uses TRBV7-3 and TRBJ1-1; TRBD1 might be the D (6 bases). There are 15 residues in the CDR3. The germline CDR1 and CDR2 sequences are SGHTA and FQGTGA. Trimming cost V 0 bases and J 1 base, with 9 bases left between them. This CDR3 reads CASSLTQGPNTEAFF. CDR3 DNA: TGTGCCAGCAGCTTAACACAGGGACCGAACACTGAAGCTTTCTTT.

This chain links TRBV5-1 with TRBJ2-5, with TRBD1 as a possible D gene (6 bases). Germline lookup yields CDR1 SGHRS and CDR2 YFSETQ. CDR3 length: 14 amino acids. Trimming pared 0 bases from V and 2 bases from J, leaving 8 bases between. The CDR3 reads CASSLVQGQETQYF. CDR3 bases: TGCGCCAGCAGCTTGGTACAGGGTCAAGAGACCCAGTACTTC. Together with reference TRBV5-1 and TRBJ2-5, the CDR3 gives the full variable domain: KAGVTQTPRYLIKTRGQQVTLSCSPISGHRSVSWYQQTPGQGLQFLFEYFSETQRNKGNFPGRFSGRQFSNSRSEMNVSTLELGDSALYLCASSLVQGQETQYFGPGTRLLVL.

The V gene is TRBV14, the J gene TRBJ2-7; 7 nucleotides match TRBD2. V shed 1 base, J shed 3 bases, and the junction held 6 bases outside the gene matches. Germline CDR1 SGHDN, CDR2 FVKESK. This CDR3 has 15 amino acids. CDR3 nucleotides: TGTGCCAGCAGCCAAGGAACTAGCGCCTTCTACGAGCAGTACTTC. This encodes CASSQGTSAFYEQYF.

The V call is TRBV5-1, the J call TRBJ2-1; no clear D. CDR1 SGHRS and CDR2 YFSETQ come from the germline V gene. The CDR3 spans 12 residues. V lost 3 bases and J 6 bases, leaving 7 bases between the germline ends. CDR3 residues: CASSYSGNEQFF. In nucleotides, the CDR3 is TGCGCCAGCAGCTATTCAGGCAATGAGCAGTTCTTC. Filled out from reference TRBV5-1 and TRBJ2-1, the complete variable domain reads KAGVTQTPRYLIKTRGQQVTLSCSPISGHRSVSWYQQTPGQGLQFLFEYFSETQRNKGNFPGRFSGRQFSNSRSEMNVSTLELGDSALYLCASSYSGNEQFFGPGTRLTVL.

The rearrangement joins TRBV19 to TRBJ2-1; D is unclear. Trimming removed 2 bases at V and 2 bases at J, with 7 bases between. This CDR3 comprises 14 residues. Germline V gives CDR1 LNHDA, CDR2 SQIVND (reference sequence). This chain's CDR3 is CASSIMNTYNEQFF. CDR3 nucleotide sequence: TGTGCCAGTAGTATAATGAACACCTACAATGAGCAGTTCTTC.

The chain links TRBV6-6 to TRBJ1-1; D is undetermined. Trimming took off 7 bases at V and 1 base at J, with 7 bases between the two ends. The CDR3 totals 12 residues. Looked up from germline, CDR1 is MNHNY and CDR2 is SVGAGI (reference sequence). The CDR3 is CASIRGNTEAFF. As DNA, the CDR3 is TGTGCCAGCATTCGGGGGAACACTGAAGCTTTCTTT.

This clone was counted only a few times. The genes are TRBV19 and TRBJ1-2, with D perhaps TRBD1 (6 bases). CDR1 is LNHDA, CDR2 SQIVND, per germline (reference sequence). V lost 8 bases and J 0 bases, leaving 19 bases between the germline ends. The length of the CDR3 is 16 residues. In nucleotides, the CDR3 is TGTGCCAGTGCCCACAAGGTCAGGACAGCTAACTATGGCTACACCTTC. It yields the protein CASAHKVRTANYGYTF.

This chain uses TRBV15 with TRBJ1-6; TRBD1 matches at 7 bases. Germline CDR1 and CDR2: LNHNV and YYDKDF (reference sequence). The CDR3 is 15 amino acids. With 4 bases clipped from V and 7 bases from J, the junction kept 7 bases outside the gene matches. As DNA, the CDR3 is TGTGCCACCAGCACTTCGACAGGGTCCAATTCACCCCTCCACTTT. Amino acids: CATSTSTGSNSPLHF.

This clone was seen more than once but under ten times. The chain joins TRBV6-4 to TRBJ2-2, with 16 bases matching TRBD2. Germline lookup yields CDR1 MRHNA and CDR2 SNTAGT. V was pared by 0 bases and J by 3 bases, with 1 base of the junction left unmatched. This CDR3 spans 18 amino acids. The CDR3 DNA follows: TGTGCCAGCAGTGACTCTGGGACTAGCGGGAGGGACACCGGGGAGCTGTTTTTT. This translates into CASSDSGTSGRDTGELFF.

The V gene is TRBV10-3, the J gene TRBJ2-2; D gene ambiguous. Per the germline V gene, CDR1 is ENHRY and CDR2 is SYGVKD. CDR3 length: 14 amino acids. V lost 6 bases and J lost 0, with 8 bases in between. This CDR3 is CAISGYANTGELFF. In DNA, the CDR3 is TGTGCCATCAGCGGTTACGCGAACACCGGGGAGCTGTTTTTT.

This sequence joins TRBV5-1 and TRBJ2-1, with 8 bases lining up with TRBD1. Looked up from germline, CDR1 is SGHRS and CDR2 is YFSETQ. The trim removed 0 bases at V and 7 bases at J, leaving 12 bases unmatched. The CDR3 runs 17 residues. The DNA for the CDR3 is TGCGCCAGCAGCTTGGGGGCAGGGGGCTACTCCCAGAATGAGCAGTTCTTC. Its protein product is CASSLGAGGYSQNEQFF.

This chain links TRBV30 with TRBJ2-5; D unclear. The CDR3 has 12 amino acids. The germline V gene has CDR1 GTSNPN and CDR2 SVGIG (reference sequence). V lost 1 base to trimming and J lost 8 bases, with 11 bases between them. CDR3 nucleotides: TGTGCCTGGAGTGACCGAGGAGATACCCAGTACTTC. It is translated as CAWSDRGDTQYF.

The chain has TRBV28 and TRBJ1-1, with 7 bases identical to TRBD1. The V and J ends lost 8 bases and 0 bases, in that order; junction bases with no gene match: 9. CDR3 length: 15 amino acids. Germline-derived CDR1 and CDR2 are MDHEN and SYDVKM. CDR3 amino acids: CASEPYRGMNTEAFF. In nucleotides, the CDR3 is TGTGCCAGCGAACCCTACAGGGGAATGAACACTGAAGCTTTCTTT.

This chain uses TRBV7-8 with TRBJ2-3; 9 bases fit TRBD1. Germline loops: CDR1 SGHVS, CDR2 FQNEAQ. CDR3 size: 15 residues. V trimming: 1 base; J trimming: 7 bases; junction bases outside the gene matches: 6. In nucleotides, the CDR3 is TGTGCCAGCAGCTTAGATGGGACAGGGAAAAATACGCAGTATTTT. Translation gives CASSLDGTGKNTQYF. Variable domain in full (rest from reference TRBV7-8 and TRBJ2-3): GAGVSQSPRYKVAKRGQDVALRCDPISGHVSLFWYQQALGQGPEFLTYFQNEAQLDKSGLPSDRFFAERPEGSVSTLKIQRTQQEDSAVYLCASSLDGTGKNTQYFGPGTRLTVL.

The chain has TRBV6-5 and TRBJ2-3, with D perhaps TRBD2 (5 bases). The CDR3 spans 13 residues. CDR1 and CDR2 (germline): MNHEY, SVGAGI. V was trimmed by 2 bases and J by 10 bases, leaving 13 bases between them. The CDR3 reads CASSYHVLAPQYF. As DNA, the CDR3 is TGTGCCAGCAGTTACCATGTTCTAGCCCCGCAGTATTTT.

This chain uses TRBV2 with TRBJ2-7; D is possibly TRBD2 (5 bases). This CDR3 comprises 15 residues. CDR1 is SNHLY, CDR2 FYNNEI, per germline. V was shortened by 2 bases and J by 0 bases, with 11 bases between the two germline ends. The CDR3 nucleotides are TGTGCCAGCAGTGAATCCCTAGCCCACTCCTACGAGCAGTACTTC. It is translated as CASSESLAHSYEQYF.

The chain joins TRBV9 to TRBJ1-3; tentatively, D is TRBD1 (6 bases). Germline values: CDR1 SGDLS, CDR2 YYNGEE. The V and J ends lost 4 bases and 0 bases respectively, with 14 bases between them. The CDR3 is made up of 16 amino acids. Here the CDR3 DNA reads TGTGCCAGCAGCTCGGGCAGGGGAACCTCTGGAAACACCATATATTTT. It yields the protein CASSSGRGTSGNTIYF.

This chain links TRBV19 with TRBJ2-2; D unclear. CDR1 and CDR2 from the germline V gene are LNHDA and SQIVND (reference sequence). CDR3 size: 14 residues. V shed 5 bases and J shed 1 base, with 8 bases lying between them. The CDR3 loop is CASSEVMNTGELFF. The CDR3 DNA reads TGTGCCAGTAGTGAGGTAATGAACACCGGGGAGCTGTTTTTT.

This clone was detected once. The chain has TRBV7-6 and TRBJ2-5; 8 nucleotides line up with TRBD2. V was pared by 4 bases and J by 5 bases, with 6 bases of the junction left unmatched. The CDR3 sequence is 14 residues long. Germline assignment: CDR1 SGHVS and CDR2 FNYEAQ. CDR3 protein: CASSSSGRTETQYF. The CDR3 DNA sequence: TGTGCCAGCAGCTCAAGCGGGAGAACCGAGACCCAGTACTTC.